A selection of T cell receptor beta chains follows, all from one sample in a study of cytomegalovirus exposure and HLA in healthy donors. Method: immunoSEQ multiplex PCR; TCRdb's copy keeps in-frame clones and lacks some. The table includes about 100,000 clones, over 60% detected once. The sample consisted of PBMCs. All receptors come from a woman under 30 in good health and CMV-seropositive. Both conserved end residues are part of each CDR3. The order of the fields is clone size, D gene, J gene, V gene, CDR3 DNA, CDR3 protein. The D gene is left open where the match is weak. Size is omitted from some rows. Given values are once, few, many or a class for expanded clones.

size: once; D: -; J: TRBJ2-5; V: TRBV6-5; DNA: TGTGGCAGCAACCCCGAAGGCGGACAGAACCAGTACTTC; CDR3: CGSNPEGGQNQYF
size: -; D: -; J: TRBJ1-4; V: TRBV19; DNA: TGTGCCAGTACTACAGGGTTTAATGAAAAACTGTTTTTT; CDR3: CASTTGFNEKLFF
size: -; D: -; J: TRBJ2-7; V: TRBV10-3; DNA: TGTGCCATCAGTGAACGCCTAGCCCTCGGGCAGGGGTTTGACGAGCAGTACTTC; CDR3: CAISERLALGQGFDEQYF
size: -; D: TRBD1; J: TRBJ1-2; V: TRBV27; DNA: TGTGCCAGCAGTTCAAACACAGGGACAGGTGGCTACACCTTC; CDR3: CASSSNTGTGGYTF
size: -; D: -; J: TRBJ2-7; V: TRBV7-2; DNA: TGTGCCAGCAGCTTAGTTGCTAGCAGTCTGAGCTCCTACGAGCAGTACTTC; CDR3: CASSLVASSLSSYEQYF
size: -; D: TRBD1; J: TRBJ1-5; V: TRBV11-2; DNA: TGTGCCAGCAGCGTCGGACAGGGGGGGAAACGAAGCAATCAGCCCCAGCATTTT; CDR3: CASSVGQGGKRSNQPQHF
size: -; D: -; J: TRBJ1-1; V: TRBV15; DNA: TGTGCCACCAGCCCACGAGGAGGATGGTTTGAAGCTTTCTTT; CDR3: CATSPRGGWFEAFF
size: -; D: TRBD2; J: TRBJ2-7; V: TRBV5-1; DNA: TGCGCCAGCAGCTTGGGGACTAGCGGGACCTACGAGCAGTACTTC; CDR3: CASSLGTSGTYEQYF
size: -; D: -; J: TRBJ2-7; V: TRBV2; DNA: TGTGCCAGCAAATCAGGGCTCTCCTACGAGCAGTACTTC; CDR3: CASKSGLSYEQYF
size: -; D: TRBD2; J: TRBJ2-7; V: TRBV27; DNA: TGTGCCAGCAGTGCGGGAGTTTCCTACGAGCAGTACTTC; CDR3: CASSAGVSYEQYF
size: few; D: -; J: TRBJ2-1; V: TRBV29-1; DNA: TGCAGCGTCCGACCGGGACTGATAAGGGAGCAGTTCTTC; CDR3: CSVRPGLIREQFF
size: -; D: -; J: TRBJ2-7; V: TRBV6-5; DNA: TGTGCCAGCAGTTACTCGTGGGAAGGGAGCTCCTACGAGCAGTACTTC; CDR3: CASSYSWEGSSYEQYF
size: -; D: TRBD2; J: TRBJ2-7; V: TRBV30; DNA: TGTGCCTGGAGTTTCGGTAGCGGGAGGACCGAGCAGTACTTC; CDR3: CAWSFGSGRTEQYF
size: -; D: -; J: TRBJ1-1; V: TRBV28; DNA: TGTGCCAGCAGTTTAGTACTTAGATGGACTGAAGCTTTCTTT; CDR3: CASSLVLRWTEAFF
size: -; D: -; J: TRBJ1-1; V: TRBV19; DNA: TGTGCGAGTGGGCAACCTGAAGCTTTCTTT; CDR3: CASGQPEAFF
size: -; D: TRBD1; J: TRBJ1-6; V: TRBV5-1; DNA: TGCGCCAGCAGCGACGGGGACAGGGGTAATTCACCCCTCCACTTT; CDR3: CASSDGDRGNSPLHF
size: -; D: -; J: TRBJ2-6; V: TRBV12-2; DNA: TGTGCAAGACAAGGAGTCGGACTCGACGCAGACTGTCCCGGGGCCAACGTCCTGACTTTC; CDR3: CARQGVGLDADCPGANVLTF
size: once; D: -; J: TRBJ2-1; V: TRBV7-9; DNA: TGTGCCAGCAGCTCCCTAGGTCTTGAGCAGTTCTTC; CDR3: CASSSLGLEQFF
size: -; D: -; J: TRBJ2-1; V: TRBV2; DNA: TGTGCCAGCACCGTTTCGGCGGCCCTGGAGCAGAATGAGCAGTTCTTC; CDR3: CASTVSAALEQNEQFF
size: -; D: -; J: TRBJ1-2; V: TRBV11-1; DNA: TGTGCCAGCAGCTTGGGGACAAACTATGGCTACACCTTC; CDR3: CASSLGTNYGYTF
size: few; D: -; J: TRBJ2-3; V: TRBV2; DNA: TGTGCCAGCAGTGATATGGAGGGGGCGTCGACGGCTACGCAGTATTTT; CDR3: CASSDMEGASTATQYF
size: once; D: TRBD1; J: TRBJ1-2; V: TRBV28; DNA: TGTGCCAGCAGTTTAATCGACAGGGACTATGGCTACACCTTC; CDR3: CASSLIDRDYGYTF
size: once; D: -; J: TRBJ2-1; V: TRBV9; DNA: TGTGCCAGCAGCGTTGGCCCCGGGGATGAGCAGTTCTTC; CDR3: CASSVGPGDEQFF
size: few; D: TRBD1; J: TRBJ2-2; V: TRBV5-1; DNA: TGCGCCAGTAAAGACAGGGACACCGGGGAGCTGTTTTTT; CDR3: CASKDRDTGELFF
size: -; D: TRBD2; J: TRBJ2-7; V: TRBV4-2; DNA: TGTGCCAGCAGCCAAGACAGGACTAGCGGAGACCCCTACAGGGAGCAGTACTTC; CDR3: CASSQDRTSGDPYREQYF
size: once; D: TRBD2; J: TRBJ2-3; V: TRBV5-4; DNA: TGTGCCAGCAGCTTAGGACTAGCGGGGGGGGATACGCAGTATTTT; CDR3: CASSLGLAGGDTQYF
size: -; D: TRBD2; J: TRBJ2-1; V: TRBV29-1; DNA: TGCAGCGTTTCACCGGGACTAGCGTACAATGAGCAGTTCTTC; CDR3: CSVSPGLAYNEQFF
size: -; D: TRBD1; J: TRBJ1-4; V: TRBV28; DNA: TGTGCCAGCAGTTTAGAGACAGGGAATCATGAAAAACTGTTTTTT; CDR3: CASSLETGNHEKLFF
size: -; D: TRBD1; J: TRBJ1-1; V: TRBV30; DNA: TGTGCCTGGAGGGCCCGGGACAGGGGAAGCGTGGACACTGAAGCTTTCTTT; CDR3: CAWRARDRGSVDTEAFF
size: once; D: TRBD1; J: TRBJ1-5; V: TRBV10-3; DNA: TGTGCCATCAGTGAGTCGGGGACAGGGTTGGGGCAGCCCCAGCATTTT; CDR3: CAISESGTGLGQPQHF
size: -; D: -; J: TRBJ1-1; V: TRBV6-1; DNA: TGTGCCAGCAGTGAATTGACAGGCAACACTGAAGCTTTCTTT; CDR3: CASSELTGNTEAFF
size: once; D: -; J: TRBJ1-3; V: TRBV28; DNA: TGTGCCAGCAGTTTGCCAGTTTCTGGAAACACCATATATTTT; CDR3: CASSLPVSGNTIYF